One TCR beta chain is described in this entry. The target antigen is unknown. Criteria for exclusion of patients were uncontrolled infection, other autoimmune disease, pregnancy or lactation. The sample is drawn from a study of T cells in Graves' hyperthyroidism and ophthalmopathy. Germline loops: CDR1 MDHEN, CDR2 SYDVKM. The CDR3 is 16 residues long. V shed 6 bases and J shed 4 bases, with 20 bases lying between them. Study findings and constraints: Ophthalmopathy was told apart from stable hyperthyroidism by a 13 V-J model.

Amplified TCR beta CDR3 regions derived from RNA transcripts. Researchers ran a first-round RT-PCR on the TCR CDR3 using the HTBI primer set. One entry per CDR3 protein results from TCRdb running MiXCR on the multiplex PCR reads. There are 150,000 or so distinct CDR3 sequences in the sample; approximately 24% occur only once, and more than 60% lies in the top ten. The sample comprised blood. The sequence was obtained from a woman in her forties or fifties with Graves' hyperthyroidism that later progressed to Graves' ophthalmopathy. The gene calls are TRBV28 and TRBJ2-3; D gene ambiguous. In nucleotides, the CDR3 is TGTGCCAGCAGCTTAGCTCCACATAGGTCCGCAGATACGCAGTATTTT. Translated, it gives CASSLAPHRSADTQYF. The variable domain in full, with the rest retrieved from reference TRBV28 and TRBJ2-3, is DVKVTQSSRYLVKRTGEKVFLECVQDMDHENMFWYRQDPGLGLRLIYFSYDVKMKEKGDIPEGYSVSREKKERFSLILESASTNQTSMYLCASSLAPHRSADTQYFGPGTRLTVL.